Following are 29 T cell receptor beta chains from one sample sequenced in a study of immune evolution from preneoplasia to lung adenocarcinoma. This table comes from immunoSEQ multiplex PCR, and its TCRdb copy is limited to in-frame clones, with some not included. The sample holds approximately 4,300 clones, around 81% seen once. The sample consisted of FFPE normal lung tissue adjacent to the tumor. The receptor set was obtained from a person aged 50-70 years with lung adenocarcinoma.

Only a few counts were recorded for this clone. J is TRBJ1-1 and V is TRBV29-1, with 10 bases lining up with TRBD1. CDR1 SQVTM and CDR2 ANQGSEA come from the germline V gene. The CDR3 is made up of 14 amino acids. V lost 5 bases, J lost 5 bases, and 8 bases stayed unmatched. The CDR3 reads CSVTGQGRKTEAFF. In DNA form, the CDR3 reads TGCAGCGTTACGGGACAGGGGAGGAAAACTGAAGCTTTCTTT.

V and J are TRBV7-9 and TRBJ2-1; TRBD1 agrees at 11 bases. This CDR3 contains 15 residues. In germline, CDR1 is SEHNR, CDR2 FQNEAQ (reference sequence). The V gene end was trimmed by 5 bases and the J gene end by 8 bases; junction bases not matched to a gene: 8. CDR3 loop: CASSPAGQGVHEQFF. In nucleotides, the CDR3 is TGTGCCAGCAGCCCAGCGGGACAGGGGGTCCATGAGCAGTTCTTC.

This chain links TRBV30 with TRBJ2-7, with D unclear. The CDR3 runs 13 residues. From germline, CDR1 is GTSNPN and CDR2 SVGIG (reference sequence). V lost 0 bases and J 3 bases, leaving 9 bases between the germline ends. Here the CDR3 DNA reads TGTGCCTGGAGTGTAGATTCCGGCTACGAGCAGTACTTC. Translation: CAWSVDSGYEQYF.

The V call is TRBV2, the J call TRBJ1-2; 7 nucleotides line up with TRBD1. Germline CDR1 and CDR2: SNHLY and FYNNEI. The trim removed 2 bases at V and 8 bases at J, leaving 2 bases unmatched. The CDR3 is 12 amino acids. In DNA form, the CDR3 reads TGTGCCAGCAGTGAACTAGGGGGCGGCTACACCTTC. Translation: CASSELGGGYTF.

The chain joins TRBV4-1 to TRBJ1-4; D may be TRBD1 (5 bases). The CDR3 contains 14 residues. Trimming pared 5 bases from V and 7 bases from J, leaving 14 bases between. Germline V gene lookup returns CDR1 MGHRA and CDR2 YSYEKL. The CDR3 nucleotides read TGCGCCAGCAGCTACCAGGGTCTTAGTGAAAAACTGTTTTTT. Translating it yields CASSYQGLSEKLFF.

This clone was detected only a few times. The chain combines TRBV27 with TRBJ2-7, with 8 nucleotides matching TRBD1. The CDR3 has 14 residues. Germline values: CDR1 MNHEY, CDR2 SMNVEV (reference sequence). V shed 4 bases, J shed 0 bases, and the junction held 2 bases outside the gene matches. This chain's CDR3 is CASSWDRSSYEQYF. CDR3 DNA: TGTGCCAGCAGTTGGGACAGGAGCTCCTACGAGCAGTACTTC.

The rearrangement uses TRBV7-2 and TRBJ2-1; D is unclear. Germline loops: CDR1 SGHTA, CDR2 FQGNSA. The CDR3 sequence is 15 residues long. The V and J ends lost 5 bases and 4 bases respectively, with 15 bases between them. CDR3 sequence: CASSPQSGQYNEQFF. The CDR3, as DNA: TGTGCCAGCAGCCCACAATCCGGTCAATACAATGAGCAGTTCTTC.

The V and J genes are TRBV7-2 and TRBJ2-7, with 15 bases fitting TRBD2. V was clipped by 1 base and J by 6 bases; unmatched bases: 1. This CDR3 contains 15 residues. Germline loops: CDR1 SGHTA, CDR2 FQGNSA. This CDR3 is CASSLVGLAGGEQYF. CDR3 sequence (DNA): TGTGCCAGCAGCTTAGTGGGACTAGCGGGAGGCGAGCAGTACTTC.

This chain joins TRBV15 and TRBJ2-5, with 10 bases matching TRBD2. The germline V gene has CDR1 LNHNV and CDR2 YYDKDF (reference sequence). CDR3 size: 16 residues. Trimming cost V 3 bases and J 1 base; bases outside gene matches: 5. CDR3 sequence: CATSSDSGGLQETQYF. The CDR3 DNA is TGTGCCACCAGCAGTGATAGCGGGGGGCTCCAAGAGACCCAGTACTTC.

The J gene is TRBJ1-4, the V gene TRBV30, with D perhaps matching TRBD1 (5 bases). V lost 5 bases, J lost 8 bases, and 9 bases lay in between. CDR3 length: 11 residues. CDR1 is GTSNPN and CDR2 is SVGIG in the germline V gene (reference sequence). The CDR3 DNA is TGTGCCTGGGAAGGGGACGAAAAACTGTTTTTT. It yields the protein CAWEGDEKLFF.

Here the CDR3 DNA reads TGTGCCAGCAGTGACTCTGCGGAGGCAGATACGCAGTATTTT. Its translation: CASSDSAEADTQYF. V is TRBV6-4 and J is TRBJ2-3, with D possibly being TRBD2 (5 bases). This CDR3 is built from 14 residues. Trimming stripped 0 bases from V and 4 bases from J, with 8 bases between. Germline-derived CDR1 and CDR2 are MRHNA and SNTAGT.

This chain joins TRBV4-3 and TRBJ2-6, with D maybe TRBD1 (5 bases). Germline values: CDR1 LGHNA, CDR2 YSLEER. Trimming removed 4 bases from V and 4 bases from J, with 20 bases in between. CDR3 size: 18 residues. The CDR3 here is CASSPFRQGASGANVLTF. The CDR3 DNA reads as TGCGCCAGCAGCCCCTTCCGGCAGGGCGCCTCCGGGGCCAACGTCCTGACTTTC.

V usage is TRBV4-2 and J usage is TRBJ1-2; 7 nucleotides agree with TRBD1. J was trimmed by 6 bases and V by 2 bases; bases with no gene match: 12. CDR3 length equals 16 residues. CDR1 is LGHNA, CDR2 YNFKEQ, per germline. CDR3 nucleotides: TGTGCCAGCAGCCAACAGACAGGGCTAGCCTTGGATGGCTACACCTTC. Translated: CASSQQTGLALDGYTF.

V usage is TRBV18 and J usage is TRBJ2-3; D is unclear. Germline V gene sequence: CDR1 KGHSH, CDR2 LQKENI. V dropped 3 bases and J dropped 0 bases, with 7 bases sitting between them. The CDR3 covers 14 residues. CDR3 in amino acids: CASSPGRSTDTQYF. DNA of the CDR3: TGTGCCAGCTCACCGGGCAGGAGCACAGATACGCAGTATTTT.

On this clone itself: Distinct nucleotide sequences in the sample also encode this CDR3. The gene calls are TRBV5-1 and TRBJ1-2, with 7 bases lining up with TRBD1. The V and J ends lost 4 bases and 8 bases, in that order; junction bases with no gene match: 11. This CDR3 comprises 14 residues. The germline gives CDR1 SGHRS, CDR2 YFSETQ. This CDR3 is CASSPTTGTDGYTF. The CDR3 nucleotides are TGCGCCAGCAGCCCCACGACCGGGACAGACGGCTACACCTTC.

The chain joins TRBV11-3 to TRBJ2-1, with D unresolved. CDR3 length: 12 residues. Trimming stripped 5 bases from V and 7 bases from J, with 9 bases between. CDR1 and CDR2 (germline): SGHNT, YENEEA. This CDR3 reads CASSGRTNEQFF. The CDR3 nucleotides read TGTGCCAGCAGCGGACGGACGAATGAGCAGTTCTTC.

The chain recombines TRBV9 with TRBJ2-5; unclear D gene. V lost 0 bases, J lost 0 bases, and 9 bases lay in between. The CDR3 sequence is 15 residues long. Germline V gene sequence: CDR1 SGDLS, CDR2 YYNGEE. This chain's CDR3 is CASSVGVQDQETQYF. The CDR3 DNA sequence: TGTGCCAGCAGCGTAGGGGTGCAGGACCAAGAGACCCAGTACTTC.

V is TRBV30 and J is TRBJ1-6; 7 bases fit TRBD1. Germline V gene sequence: CDR1 GTSNPN, CDR2 SVGIG (reference sequence). The CDR3 has 14 amino acids. V gave up 2 bases and J gave up 7 bases; unmatched junction bases: 5. DNA for the CDR3: TGTGCCTGGAGTAGGGGACAGCGGAATTCACCCCTCCACTTT. This encodes CAWSRGQRNSPLHF.

This chain connects TRBV6-4 to TRBJ1-4, with 9 bases matching TRBD1. The CDR3 contains 16 residues. V trimming: 2 bases; J trimming: 6 bases; junction bases outside the gene matches: 7. The germline CDR1 and CDR2 sequences are MRHNA and SNTAGT. CDR3 region: CASSDAYRGPDEKLFF. The CDR3 coding sequence is TGTGCCAGCAGTGACGCCTACAGGGGGCCGGATGAAAAACTGTTTTTT.

In its sample, this clone was seen once. The chain has TRBV11-3 and TRBJ1-1, with 9 bases fitting TRBD1. V was clipped by 5 bases and J by 2 bases; unmatched bases: 3. The CDR3 extends over 14 amino acids. In germline, CDR1 is SGHNT, CDR2 YENEEA. The CDR3 nucleotides read TGTGCCAGCAGCAAGGGACAGGGCAACACTGAAGCTTTCTTT. This sequence encodes CASSKGQGNTEAFF.

This clone was counted only a few times. The chain is built from TRBV6-1 and TRBJ1-1, with D tentatively TRBD1 (5 bases). The germline V gene encodes CDR1 MNHNS and CDR2 SASEGT. The CDR3 consists of 15 residues. V lost 4 bases and J lost 4, with 16 bases in between. CDR3 DNA: TGTGCCAGCAGTGGAGGGGTCCCAAGGAGCACTGAAGCTTTCTTT. This codes for CASSGGVPRSTEAFF.

In its sample, this clone was seen once. The chain is built from TRBV7-3 and TRBJ2-1; no definite D call. This CDR3 has 15 residues. Trimming took 1 base from V and 0 from J, leaving 7 bases between them. Germline-derived CDR1 and CDR2 are SGHTA and FQGTGA. CDR3 coding DNA: TGTGCCAGCAGCTTAAATCCAAGCTCCTACAATGAGCAGTTCTTC. This codes for CASSLNPSSYNEQFF.

The rearrangement joins TRBV27 to TRBJ1-6; D possibly corresponds to TRBD1 (6 bases). Germline values: CDR1 MNHEY, CDR2 SMNVEV (reference sequence). V lost 4 bases, J lost 6 bases, and 16 bases lay in between. This CDR3 has 16 amino acids. The CDR3 nucleotides are TGTGCCAGCAGTTCCAAGACAGGTAGTAGTAATTCACCCCTCCACTTT. It yields the protein CASSSKTGSSNSPLHF.

This clone was recorded once. V and J are TRBV7-2 and TRBJ2-6; D ambiguous. Trimming shortened V by 5 bases and J by 4 bases, and 15 bases separated the two germline ends. This CDR3 region has 16 residues. CDR1 is SGHTA and CDR2 is FQGNSA in the germline V gene. In nucleotides, the CDR3 is TGTGCCAGCAGCCCTTACCTGGGGTCCGGGGCCAACGTCCTGACTTTC. Translated: CASSPYLGSGANVLTF.

The CDR3 nucleotides read TGTGCCAGCAGTTTGGACATCCGGACCCACGAGCAGTACTTC. It specifies CASSLDIRTHEQYF. The chain combines TRBV6-1 with TRBJ2-7; D might be TRBD1 (5 bases). Germline lookup yields CDR1 MNHNS and CDR2 SASEGT. V lost 5 bases and J lost 5, with 16 bases in between. The CDR3 contains 14 residues.

The chain is built from TRBV15 and TRBJ2-6; 7 nucleotides match TRBD1. The junction had 6 bases not matched to a gene; V was cut back by 5 bases and J by 2 bases. Germline CDR1 is LNHNV and CDR2 is YYDKDF (reference sequence). The CDR3 runs 16 residues. CDR3 nucleotides: TGTGCCACCAGCCAAAAGACAGGGCCTGGGGCCAACGTCCTGACTTTC. It encodes CATSQKTGPGANVLTF.

The chain links TRBV5-8 to TRBJ1-2; the match to TRBD1 covers 7 bases. Germline assignment: CDR1 SGHTS and CDR2 YDEGEE. The CDR3 covers 14 residues. V lost 2 bases to trimming and J lost 3 bases; unmatched junction nucleotides: 4. The CDR3 region is CASSFPTGHYGYTF. CDR3 nucleotides: TGTGCCAGCAGCTTTCCGACAGGGCACTATGGCTACACCTTC.

The CDR3 DNA is TGTGCCAGCAGCTCCTATGGTCGCACTGAAGCTTTCTTT. This gives the protein CASSSYGRTEAFF. V gene TRBV11-2 combines with J gene TRBJ1-1; D unclear. V lost 4 bases and J 4 bases, leaving 10 bases between the germline ends. The germline V gene has CDR1 SGHAT and CDR2 FQNNGV. The CDR3 sequence is 13 residues long.

The chain couples TRBV7-6 to TRBJ2-1; 9 positions agree with TRBD2. Germline V gene lookup returns CDR1 SGHVS and CDR2 FNYEAQ. There are 17 residues in the CDR3. V lost 2 bases to trimming and J lost 9 bases; unmatched junction nucleotides: 14. CDR3: CASSLRSSSGTTAEQFF. The DNA of the CDR3 is TGTGCCAGCAGCTTACGCTCGTCTAGCGGGACTACAGCTGAGCAGTTCTTC.